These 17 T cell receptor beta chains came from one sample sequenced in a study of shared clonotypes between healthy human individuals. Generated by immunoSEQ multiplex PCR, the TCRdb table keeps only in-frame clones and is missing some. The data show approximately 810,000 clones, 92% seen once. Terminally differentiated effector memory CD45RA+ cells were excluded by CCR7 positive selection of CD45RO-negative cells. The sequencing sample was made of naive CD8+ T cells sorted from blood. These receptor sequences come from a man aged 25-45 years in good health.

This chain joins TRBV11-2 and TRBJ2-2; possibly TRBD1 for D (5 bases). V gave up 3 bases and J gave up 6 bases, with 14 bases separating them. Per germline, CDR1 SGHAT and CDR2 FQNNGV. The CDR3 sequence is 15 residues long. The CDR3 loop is CASSFGEGEPGELFF. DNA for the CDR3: TGTGCCAGCAGCTTTGGAGAAGGGGAACCCGGGGAGCTGTTTTTT.

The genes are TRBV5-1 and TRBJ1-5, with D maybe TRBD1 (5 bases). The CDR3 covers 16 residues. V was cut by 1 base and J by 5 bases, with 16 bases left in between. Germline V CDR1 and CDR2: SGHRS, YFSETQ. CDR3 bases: TGCGCCAGCAGCTTGCCCCGTGAGGGGTACGATCAGCCCCAGCATTTT. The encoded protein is CASSLPREGYDQPQHF. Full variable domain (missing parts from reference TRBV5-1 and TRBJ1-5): KAGVTQTPRYLIKTRGQQVTLSCSPISGHRSVSWYQQTPGQGLQFLFEYFSETQRNKGNFPGRFSGRQFSNSRSEMNVSTLELGDSALYLCASSLPREGYDQPQHFGDGTRLSIL.

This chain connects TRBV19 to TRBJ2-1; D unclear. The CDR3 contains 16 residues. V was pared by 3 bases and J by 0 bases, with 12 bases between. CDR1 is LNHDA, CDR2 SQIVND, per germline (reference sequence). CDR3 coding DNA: TGTGCCAGTAGTATCGGTAGCCGAAGCTCCTACAATGAGCAGTTCTTC. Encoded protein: CASSIGSRSSYNEQFF.

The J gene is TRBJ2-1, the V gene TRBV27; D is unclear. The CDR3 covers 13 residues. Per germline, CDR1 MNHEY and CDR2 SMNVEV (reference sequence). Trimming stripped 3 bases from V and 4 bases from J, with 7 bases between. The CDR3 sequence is CASSFWPYNEQFF. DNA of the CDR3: TGTGCCAGCAGTTTTTGGCCATACAATGAGCAGTTCTTC.

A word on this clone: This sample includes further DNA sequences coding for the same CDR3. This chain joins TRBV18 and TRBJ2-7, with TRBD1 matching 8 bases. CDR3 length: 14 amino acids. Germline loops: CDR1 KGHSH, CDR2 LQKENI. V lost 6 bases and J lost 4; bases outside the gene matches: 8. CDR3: CASSPGTGGYEQYF. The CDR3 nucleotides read TGTGCCAGCTCCCCCGGGACAGGTGGGTACGAGCAGTACTTC.

This CDR3 reads CASSHEAGGAGNEQFF. CDR3 nucleotides: TGTGCCAGCAGCCATGAAGCGGGAGGGGCCGGCAATGAGCAGTTCTTC. V is TRBV7-6 and J is TRBJ2-1, with TRBD2 matching over 10 bases. CDR3 length: 16 amino acids. Per germline, CDR1 SGHVS and CDR2 FNYEAQ. V shed 5 bases, J shed 6 bases, and the junction held 10 bases outside the gene matches. The full variable domain, completed using reference TRBV7-6 and TRBJ2-1, is GAGVSQSPRYKVTKRGQDVALRCDPISGHVSLYWYRQALGQGPEFLTYFNYEAQQDKSGLPNDRFSAERPEGSISTLTIQRTEQRDSAMYRCASSHEAGGAGNEQFFGPGTRLTVL.

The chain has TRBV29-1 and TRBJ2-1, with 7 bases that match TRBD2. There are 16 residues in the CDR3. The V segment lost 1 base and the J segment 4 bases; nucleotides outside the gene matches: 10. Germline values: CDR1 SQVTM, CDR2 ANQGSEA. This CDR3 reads CSVEGSETSRYNEQFF. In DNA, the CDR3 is TGCAGCGTTGAAGGAAGTGAGACTAGCAGATACAATGAGCAGTTCTTC.

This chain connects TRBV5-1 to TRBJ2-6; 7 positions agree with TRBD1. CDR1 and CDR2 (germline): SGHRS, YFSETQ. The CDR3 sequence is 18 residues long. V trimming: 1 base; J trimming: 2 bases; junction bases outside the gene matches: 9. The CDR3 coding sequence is TGCGCCAGCAGCTTGCCAGGGGGAAGTCGTGCTGGGGCCAACGTCCTGACTTTC. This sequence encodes CASSLPGGSRAGANVLTF.

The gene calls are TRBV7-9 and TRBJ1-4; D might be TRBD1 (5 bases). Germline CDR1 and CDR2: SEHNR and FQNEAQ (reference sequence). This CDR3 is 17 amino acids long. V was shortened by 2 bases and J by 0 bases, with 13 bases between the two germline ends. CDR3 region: CASSLTPGSATNEKLFF. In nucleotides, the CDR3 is TGTGCCAGCAGCTTAACCCCAGGGTCTGCAACTAATGAAAAACTGTTTTTT.

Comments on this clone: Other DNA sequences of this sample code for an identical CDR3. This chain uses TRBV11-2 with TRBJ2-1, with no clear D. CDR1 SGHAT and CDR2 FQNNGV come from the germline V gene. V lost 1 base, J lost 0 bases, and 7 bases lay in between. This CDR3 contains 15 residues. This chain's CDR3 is CASSLVGSSYNEQFF. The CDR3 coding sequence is TGTGCCAGCAGCTTAGTAGGCTCCTCCTACAATGAGCAGTTCTTC.

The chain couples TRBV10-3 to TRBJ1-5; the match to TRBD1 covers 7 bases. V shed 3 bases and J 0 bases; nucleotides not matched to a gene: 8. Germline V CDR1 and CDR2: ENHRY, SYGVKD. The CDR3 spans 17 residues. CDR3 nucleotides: TGTGCCATCAGTGATGGGACAGCCAAATTTAGCAATCAGCCCCAGCATTTT. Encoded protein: CAISDGTAKFSNQPQHF.

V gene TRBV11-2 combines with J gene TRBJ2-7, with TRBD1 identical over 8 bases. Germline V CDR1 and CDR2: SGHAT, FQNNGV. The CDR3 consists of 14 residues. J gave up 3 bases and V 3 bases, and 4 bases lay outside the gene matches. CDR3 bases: TGTGCCAGCAGCTTCGGAGGACAGGGCTACGAGCAGTACTTC. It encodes CASSFGGQGYEQYF.

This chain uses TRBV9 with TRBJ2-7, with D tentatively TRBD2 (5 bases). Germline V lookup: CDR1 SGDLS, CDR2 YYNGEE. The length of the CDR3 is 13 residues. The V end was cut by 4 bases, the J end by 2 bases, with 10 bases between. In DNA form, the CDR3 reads TGTGCCAGCAGCCCCCCCGGGACCTACGAGCAGTACTTC. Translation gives CASSPPGTYEQYF.

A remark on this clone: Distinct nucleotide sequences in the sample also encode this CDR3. DNA of the CDR3: TGTGCCAGCAGTTATGGTCAGGGGACTGGCTACACCTTC. Amino acids: CASSYGQGTGYTF. The chain is built from TRBV6-5 and TRBJ1-2; a possible D gene is TRBD1 (6 bases). There are 13 residues in the CDR3. V was cut by 3 bases and J by 7 bases, with 12 bases left in between. CDR1 and CDR2 from the germline V gene are MNHEY and SVGAGI.

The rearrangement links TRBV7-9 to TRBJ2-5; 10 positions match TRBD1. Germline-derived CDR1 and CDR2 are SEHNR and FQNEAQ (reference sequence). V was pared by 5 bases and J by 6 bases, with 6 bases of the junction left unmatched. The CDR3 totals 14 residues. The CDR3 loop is CASSEGQGIKTQYF. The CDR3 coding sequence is TGTGCCAGCAGCGAGGGACAGGGGATAAAGACCCAGTACTTC.

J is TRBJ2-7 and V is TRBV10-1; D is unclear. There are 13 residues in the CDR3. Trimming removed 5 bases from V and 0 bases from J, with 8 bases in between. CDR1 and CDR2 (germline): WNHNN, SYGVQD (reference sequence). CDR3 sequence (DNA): TGCGCCAGCAGTCAACCCCCCTCCTACGAGCAGTACTTC. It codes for CASSQPPSYEQYF.

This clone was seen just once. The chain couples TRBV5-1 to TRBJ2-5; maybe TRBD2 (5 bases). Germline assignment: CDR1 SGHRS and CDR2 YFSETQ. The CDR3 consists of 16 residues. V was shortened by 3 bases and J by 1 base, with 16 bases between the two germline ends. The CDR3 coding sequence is TGCGCCAGCAGCTCCAATACACTAGGTCCCCAAGAGACCCAGTACTTC. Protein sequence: CASSSNTLGPQETQYF. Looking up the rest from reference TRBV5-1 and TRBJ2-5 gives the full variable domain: KAGVTQTPRYLIKTRGQQVTLSCSPISGHRSVSWYQQTPGQGLQFLFEYFSETQRNKGNFPGRFSGRQFSNSRSEMNVSTLELGDSALYLCASSSNTLGPQETQYFGPGTRLLVL.